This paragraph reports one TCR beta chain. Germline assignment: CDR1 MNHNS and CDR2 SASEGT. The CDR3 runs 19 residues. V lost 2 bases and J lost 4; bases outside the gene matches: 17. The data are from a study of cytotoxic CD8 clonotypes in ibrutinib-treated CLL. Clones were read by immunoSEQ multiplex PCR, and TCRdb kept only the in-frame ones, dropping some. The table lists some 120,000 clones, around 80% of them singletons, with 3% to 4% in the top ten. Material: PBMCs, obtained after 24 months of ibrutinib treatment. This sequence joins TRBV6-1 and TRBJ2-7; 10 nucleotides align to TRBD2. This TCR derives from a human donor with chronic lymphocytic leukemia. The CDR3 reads CASSEFAGTGTSVSYEQYF. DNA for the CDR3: TGTGCCAGCAGTGAATTTGCGGGAACCGGGACTAGCGTATCTTACGAGCAGTACTTC.